This is a list of T cell receptor beta chains from one sample in a study of molecular identifiers for immune sequencing clone quantification. TCRdb independently ran MiXCR on the PCR reads; one entry per CDR3 protein. The sample records roughly 630,000 distinct CDR3 sequences, about 25% being singletons. What was sequenced was naive CD8+ T cells from blood, with Jurkat cell RNA spiked in. The origin of the receptors is a human donor in good health. Some libraries in this study had Jurkat cell RNA spiked in. Each CDR3 is given with its conserved first and last residue. The D gene is left open where the match is weak. Only some rows state a clone size, as once, few, many or a class for expanded clones.

CDR3 DNA: TGCGCCAGCATCTTTTTTGACGGCACCGGGGAGCTGTTTTTT
CDR3 protein: CASIFFDGTGELFF
D gene: NA
clone size: once
V gene: TRBV5-1
J gene: TRBJ2-2

CDR3 DNA: TGTGTCAGCAGTGAAGCTGCGCCCCAAGTGTTGACCGGGGGTTCACCCCTCCACTTT
CDR3 protein: CVSSEAAPQVLTGGSPLHF
D gene: NA
clone size: NA
V gene: TRBV6-1
J gene: TRBJ1-6

CDR3 DNA: TGTGCCAGCAGTTACTCAGGGTTTCAGCCCCAGCATTTT
CDR3 protein: CASSYSGFQPQHF
D gene: NA
clone size: many
V gene: TRBV6-2/TRBV6-3
J gene: TRBJ1-5

CDR3 DNA: TGTGCCAGCAGCGAAGACAGGGCCTTCACAGATACGCAGTATTTT
CDR3 protein: CASSEDRAFTDTQYF
D gene: TRBD1
clone size: NA
V gene: TRBV11-3
J gene: TRBJ2-3

CDR3 DNA: TGCGCCAGCAGCCAATTTTCACATCTCGCGAACACCGGGGAGCTGTTTTTT
CDR3 protein: CASSQFSHLANTGELFF
D gene: NA
clone size: many
V gene: TRBV4-3
J gene: TRBJ2-2

CDR3 DNA: TGTGCCAGCAGCGACATCAGGGGTGCCGTGGGTGAGACCCAGTACTTC
CDR3 protein: CASSDIRGAVGETQYF
D gene: NA
clone size: NA
V gene: TRBV27
J gene: TRBJ2-5

CDR3 DNA: TGTGCCAGCAGTCTCCGGGACGTTAGCAATCAGCCCCAGCATTTT
CDR3 protein: CASSLRDVSNQPQHF
D gene: NA
clone size: few
V gene: TRBV2
J gene: TRBJ1-5

CDR3 DNA: TGTGCCAGCAGCTTTCTAGCTAGCTACAATGAGCAGTTCTTC
CDR3 protein: CASSFLASYNEQFF
D gene: NA
clone size: many
V gene: TRBV11-2
J gene: TRBJ2-1

CDR3 DNA: TGTGCCAGCAGCGTAGAAGTAGGGCGGGGGGGCCGAGCAGATACGCAGTATTTT
CDR3 protein: CASSVEVGRGGRADTQYF
D gene: TRBD2
clone size: NA
V gene: TRBV9
J gene: TRBJ2-3

CDR3 DNA: TGTGCCAGCAGTTACCCCGATTCTGCAACTAATGAAAAACTGTTTTTT
CDR3 protein: CASSYPDSATNEKLFF
D gene: NA
clone size: NA
V gene: TRBV6-2/TRBV6-3
J gene: TRBJ1-4

CDR3 DNA: TGTGCCACCAGTGAGGGTTTAGCGGGACTCGAGACCCAGTACTTC
CDR3 protein: CATSEGLAGLETQYF
D gene: TRBD2
clone size: few
V gene: TRBV24-1
J gene: TRBJ2-5

CDR3 DNA: TGCGCCAGCAGCCAAGATTCCTACCTCTCTGGAAACACCATATATTTT
CDR3 protein: CASSQDSYLSGNTIYF
D gene: NA
clone size: few
V gene: TRBV4-3
J gene: TRBJ1-3

CDR3 DNA: TGTGCCAGCAGCTCTTCCGGGACAAGCCAAGAGACCCAGTACTTC
CDR3 protein: CASSSSGTSQETQYF
D gene: NA
clone size: many
V gene: TRBV7-9
J gene: TRBJ2-5

CDR3 DNA: TGTGCCAGCAGCTTGCAGAGAAGAAACACCATATATTTT
CDR3 protein: CASSLQRRNTIYF
D gene: NA
clone size: NA
V gene: TRBV5-6
J gene: TRBJ1-3

CDR3 DNA: TGTGCCAGCAGTTTAGGACCGACCCCCTACGAGCAGTACTTC
CDR3 protein: CASSLGPTPYEQYF
D gene: NA
clone size: many
V gene: TRBV28
J gene: TRBJ2-7

CDR3 DNA: TGCAGCGCCCGTGGGACTAGCGGGAAAAAGTTCTACGAGCAGTACTTC
CDR3 protein: CSARGTSGKKFYEQYF
D gene: TRBD2
clone size: few
V gene: TRBV29-1
J gene: TRBJ2-7

CDR3 DNA: TGTGCCAGCTGCGACGGGGACAGGGGAAACACCGGGGAGCTGTTTTTT
CDR3 protein: CASCDGDRGNTGELFF
D gene: TRBD1
clone size: few
V gene: TRBV19
J gene: TRBJ2-2

CDR3 DNA: TGTGCCAGCAGCTCGTGGGGTATCTCTGGAAACACCATATATTTT
CDR3 protein: CASSSWGISGNTIYF
D gene: NA
clone size: many
V gene: TRBV7-2
J gene: TRBJ1-3

CDR3 DNA: TGCGCCAGCAGCTTAGTTACGGGCGGGGGGCCTTTCGAGCAGTACTTC
CDR3 protein: CASSLVTGGGPFEQYF
D gene: TRBD2
clone size: many
V gene: TRBV5-1
J gene: TRBJ2-7

CDR3 DNA: TGTGCCAGTAGTAAGACTAGCGGTTATTACAATGAGCAGTTCTTC
CDR3 protein: CASSKTSGYYNEQFF
D gene: TRBD2
clone size: few
V gene: TRBV19
J gene: TRBJ2-1

CDR3 DNA: TGTGCCAGCAGCCCAGGACTCAGGTTCACAGATACGCAGTATTTT
CDR3 protein: CASSPGLRFTDTQYF
D gene: NA
clone size: many
V gene: TRBV14
J gene: TRBJ2-3

CDR3 DNA: TGTGCCAGCAGCCCGATAAACACAGATACGCAGTATTTT
CDR3 protein: CASSPINTDTQYF
D gene: NA
clone size: once
V gene: TRBV7-9
J gene: TRBJ2-3

CDR3 DNA: TGTGCCAGCAGCTTTAAACCAGGGGGTATTGGGAGCTCCTACGAGCAGTACTTC
CDR3 protein: CASSFKPGGIGSSYEQYF
D gene: TRBD1
clone size: NA
V gene: TRBV5-5
J gene: TRBJ2-7

CDR3 DNA: TGCGCCAGCAGCCAAGACAGGGGCGGGTACTATGGCTACACCTTC
CDR3 protein: CASSQDRGGYYGYTF
D gene: NA
clone size: many
V gene: TRBV4-3
J gene: TRBJ1-2

CDR3 DNA: TGTGCCAGCAGTTACTCGGCTAGCGGACCGGCCCAGTACTTC
CDR3 protein: CASSYSASGPAQYF
D gene: TRBD2
clone size: many
V gene: TRBV6-5
J gene: TRBJ2-5

CDR3 DNA: TGTGCCAACAGTTACTCGGGGATAGCGGGTTTCACAGATACGCAGTATTTT
CDR3 protein: CANSYSGIAGFTDTQYF
D gene: TRBD2
clone size: NA
V gene: TRBV6-2/TRBV6-3
J gene: TRBJ2-3

CDR3 DNA: TGTGCCAGCAGCTCCCTGCCTGGGGGACACACCTTC
CDR3 protein: CASSSLPGGHTF
D gene: NA
clone size: few
V gene: TRBV7-9
J gene: TRBJ1-2

CDR3 DNA: TGCGCCAGCAGCCAAGTGTACGGAGTGGGCACCCAGTACTTC
CDR3 protein: CASSQVYGVGTQYF
D gene: NA
clone size: NA
V gene: TRBV4-1
J gene: TRBJ2-5

CDR3 DNA: TGCGCCAGCAGCCAAGATGGACCAAGGTCTTATAATTCACCCCTCCACTTT
CDR3 protein: CASSQDGPRSYNSPLHF
D gene: NA
clone size: many
V gene: TRBV4-3
J gene: TRBJ1-6

CDR3 DNA: TGTGCCAGCAGTCCTATACCTCCGGGACAGGGATACACTGAAGCTTTCTTT
CDR3 protein: CASSPIPPGQGYTEAFF
D gene: TRBD1
clone size: few
V gene: TRBV27
J gene: TRBJ1-1

CDR3 DNA: TGCAGTGCTAGAGATCCGGGATGGGTTTCACAAGAGACCCAGTACTTC
CDR3 protein: CSARDPGWVSQETQYF
D gene: NA
clone size: many
V gene: TRBV20-1
J gene: TRBJ2-5

CDR3 DNA: TGTGCCAGCAGCTCCTTAGTGGACCCCTTGGGGTACGAGCAGTACTTC
CDR3 protein: CASSSLVDPLGYEQYF
D gene: NA
clone size: many
V gene: TRBV5-6
J gene: TRBJ2-7

CDR3 DNA: TGTGCCGGCAGTGGGGGGACCGGGGAGCTGTTTTTT
CDR3 protein: CAGSGGTGELFF
D gene: NA
clone size: NA
V gene: TRBV28
J gene: TRBJ2-2

CDR3 DNA: TGCGCCAGCAGCCAAGGGACAGGGGGCGGTTACGAGCAGTACTTC
CDR3 protein: CASSQGTGGGYEQYF
D gene: TRBD1
clone size: many
V gene: TRBV4-3
J gene: TRBJ2-7

CDR3 DNA: TGTGCCGGCAGTCCGACAGCTGCTAATGAAAAACTGTTTTTT
CDR3 protein: CAGSPTAANEKLFF
D gene: NA
clone size: NA
V gene: TRBV12-3/TRBV12-4
J gene: TRBJ1-4

CDR3 DNA: TGTGCCAGCAGCACGGGAGGGGGAGGCGAGGCCAAAAACATTCAGTACTTC
CDR3 protein: CASSTGGGGEAKNIQYF
D gene: TRBD2
clone size: many
V gene: TRBV7-9
J gene: TRBJ2-4